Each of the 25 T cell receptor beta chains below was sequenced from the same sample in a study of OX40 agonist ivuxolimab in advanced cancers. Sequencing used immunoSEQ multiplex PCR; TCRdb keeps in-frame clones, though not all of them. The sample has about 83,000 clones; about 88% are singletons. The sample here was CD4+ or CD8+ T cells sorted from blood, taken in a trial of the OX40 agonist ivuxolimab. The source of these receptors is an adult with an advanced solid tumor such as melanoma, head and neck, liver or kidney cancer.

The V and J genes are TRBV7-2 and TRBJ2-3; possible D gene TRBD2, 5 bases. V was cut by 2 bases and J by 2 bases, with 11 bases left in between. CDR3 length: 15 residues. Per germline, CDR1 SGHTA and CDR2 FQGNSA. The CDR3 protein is CASSLYRGATDTQYF. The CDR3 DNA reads TGTGCCAGCAGCTTATATCGGGGAGCCACAGATACGCAGTATTTT. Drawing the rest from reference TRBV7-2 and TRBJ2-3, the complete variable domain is GAGVSQSPSNKVTEKGKDVELRCDPISGHTALYWYRQSLGQGLEFLIYFQGNSAPDKSGLPSDRFSAERTGGSVSTLTIQRTQQEDSAVYLCASSLYRGATDTQYFGPGTRLTVL.

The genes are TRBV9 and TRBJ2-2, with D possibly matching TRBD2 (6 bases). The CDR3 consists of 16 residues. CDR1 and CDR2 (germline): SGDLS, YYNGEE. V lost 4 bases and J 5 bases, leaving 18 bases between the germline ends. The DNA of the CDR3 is TGTGCCAGCAGCAAAACCGGGAGCCGGTATACCGGGGAGCTGTTTTTT. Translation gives CASSKTGSRYTGELFF. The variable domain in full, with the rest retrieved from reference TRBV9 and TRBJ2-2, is DSGVTQTPKHLITATGQRVTLRCSPRSGDLSVYWYQQSLDQGLQFLIQYYNGEERAKGNILERFSAQQFPDLHSELNLSSLELGDSALYFCASSKTGSRYTGELFFGEGSRLTVL.

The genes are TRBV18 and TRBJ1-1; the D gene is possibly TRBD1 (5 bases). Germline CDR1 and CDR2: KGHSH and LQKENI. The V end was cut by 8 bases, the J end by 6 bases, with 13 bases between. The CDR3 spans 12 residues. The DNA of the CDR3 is TGTGCCAGCCACAAACAGGATGCTGAAGCTTTCTTT. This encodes CASHKQDAEAFF.

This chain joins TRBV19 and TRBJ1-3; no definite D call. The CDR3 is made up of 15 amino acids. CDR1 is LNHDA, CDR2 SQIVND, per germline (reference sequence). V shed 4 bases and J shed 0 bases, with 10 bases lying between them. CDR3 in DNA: TGTGCCAGTAGTACGCGGGCCGTCTCTGGAAACACCATATATTTT. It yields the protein CASSTRAVSGNTIYF.

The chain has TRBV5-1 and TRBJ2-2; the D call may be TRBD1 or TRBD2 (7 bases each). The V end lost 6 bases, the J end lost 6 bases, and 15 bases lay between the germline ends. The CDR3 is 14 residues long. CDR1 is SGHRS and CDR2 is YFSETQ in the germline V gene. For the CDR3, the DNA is TGCGCCAGCAAAACGGCAGGGGGGGCCGGGGAGCTGTTTTTT. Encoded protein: CASKTAGGAGELFF.

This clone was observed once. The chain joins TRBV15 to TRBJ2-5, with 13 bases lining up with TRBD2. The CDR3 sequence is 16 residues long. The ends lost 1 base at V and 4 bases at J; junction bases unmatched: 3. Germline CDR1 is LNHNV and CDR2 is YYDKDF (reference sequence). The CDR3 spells CATSRGGTSGVETQYF. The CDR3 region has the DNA TGTGCCACCAGCAGAGGCGGGACTAGCGGGGTAGAGACCCAGTACTTC.

The CDR3 nucleotides read TGTGCCAGCAGGGAACTGACAGGGGTCGCTTTCTTT. It codes for CASRELTGVAFF. The chain employs TRBV6-1 and TRBJ1-1; 8 bases map to TRBD1. The CDR3 sequence is 12 residues long. CDR1 MNHNS and CDR2 SASEGT come from the germline V gene. The junction had 8 bases not matched to a gene; V was cut back by 6 bases and J by 11 bases.

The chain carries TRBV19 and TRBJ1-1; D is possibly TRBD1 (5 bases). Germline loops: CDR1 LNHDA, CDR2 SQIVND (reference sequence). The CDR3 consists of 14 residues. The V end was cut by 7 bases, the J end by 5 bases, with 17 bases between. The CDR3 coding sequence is TGTGCCAGTATCGAATCGGACACGAGGACTGAAGCTTTCTTT. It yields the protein CASIESDTRTEAFF.

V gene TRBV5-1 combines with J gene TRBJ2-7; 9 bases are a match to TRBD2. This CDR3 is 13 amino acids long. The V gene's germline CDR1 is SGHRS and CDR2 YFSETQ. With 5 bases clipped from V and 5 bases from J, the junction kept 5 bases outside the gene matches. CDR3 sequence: CASSRGGRDEQYF. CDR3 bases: TGCGCCAGCAGTAGGGGCGGGAGGGACGAGCAGTACTTC.

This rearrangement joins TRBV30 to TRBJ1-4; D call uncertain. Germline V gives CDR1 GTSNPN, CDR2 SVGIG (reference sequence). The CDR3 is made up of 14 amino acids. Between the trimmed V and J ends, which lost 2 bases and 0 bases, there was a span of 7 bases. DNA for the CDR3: TGTGCCTGGAGTTACACCCCAACTAATGAAAAACTGTTTTTT. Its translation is CAWSYTPTNEKLFF.

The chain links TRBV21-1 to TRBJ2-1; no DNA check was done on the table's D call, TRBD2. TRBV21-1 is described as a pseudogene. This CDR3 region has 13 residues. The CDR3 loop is CASSKVRYNEQFF. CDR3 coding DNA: TGTGCCAGCAGCAAAGTACGGTACAATGAGCAGTTCTTC.

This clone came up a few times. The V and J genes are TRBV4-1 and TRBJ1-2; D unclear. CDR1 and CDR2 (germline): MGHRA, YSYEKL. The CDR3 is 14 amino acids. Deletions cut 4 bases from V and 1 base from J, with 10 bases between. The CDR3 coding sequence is TGCGCCAGCAGCCCCTATGACGTTAACTATGGCTACACCTTC. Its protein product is CASSPYDVNYGYTF.

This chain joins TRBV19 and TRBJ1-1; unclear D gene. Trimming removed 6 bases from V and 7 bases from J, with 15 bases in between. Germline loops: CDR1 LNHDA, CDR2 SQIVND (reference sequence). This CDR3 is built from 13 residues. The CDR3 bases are TGTGCCAGTAGACCTGTCTCCCGTCATGAAGCTTTCTTT. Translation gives CASRPVSRHEAFF.

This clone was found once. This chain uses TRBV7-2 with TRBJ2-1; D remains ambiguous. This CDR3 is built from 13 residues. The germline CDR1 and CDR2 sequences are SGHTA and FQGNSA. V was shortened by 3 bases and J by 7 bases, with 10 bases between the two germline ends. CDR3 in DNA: TGTGCCAGCAGCTTCACAATGGGGAATGAGCAGTTCTTC. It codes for CASSFTMGNEQFF.

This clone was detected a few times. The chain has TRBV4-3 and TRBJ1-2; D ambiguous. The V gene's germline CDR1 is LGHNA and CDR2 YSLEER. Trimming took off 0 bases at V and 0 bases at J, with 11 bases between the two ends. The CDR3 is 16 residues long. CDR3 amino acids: CASSQDRGGSNYGYTF. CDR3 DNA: TGCGCCAGCAGCCAAGATCGTGGCGGATCTAACTATGGCTACACCTTC.

The CDR3: CASSLGGAAGTGELFF. CDR3 nucleotide sequence: TGTGCCAGCAGCTTAGGTGGGGCGGCGGGAACCGGGGAGCTGTTTTTT. The genes are TRBV5-4 and TRBJ2-2; a weak D match, TRBD2 (6 bases). The CDR3 spans 16 residues. Trimming shortened V by 2 bases and J by 5 bases, and 16 bases separated the two germline ends. CDR1 is SGHNT and CDR2 is YYREEE in the germline V gene (reference sequence).

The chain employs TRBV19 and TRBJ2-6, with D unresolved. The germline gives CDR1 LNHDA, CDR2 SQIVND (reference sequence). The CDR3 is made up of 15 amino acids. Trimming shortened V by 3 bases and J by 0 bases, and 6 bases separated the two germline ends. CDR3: CASSITGSGANVLTF. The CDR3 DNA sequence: TGTGCCAGTAGTATCACCGGCTCTGGGGCCAACGTCCTGACTTTC.

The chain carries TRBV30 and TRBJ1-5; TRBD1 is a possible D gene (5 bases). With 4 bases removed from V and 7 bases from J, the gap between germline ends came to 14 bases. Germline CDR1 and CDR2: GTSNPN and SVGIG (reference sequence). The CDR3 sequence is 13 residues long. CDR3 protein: CAWTEGIGQPQHF. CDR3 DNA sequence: TGTGCCTGGACTGAGGGGATAGGGCAGCCCCAGCATTTT.

CDR3 coding DNA: TGCGCCAGCAGCCTCTTGGGGGGCACAGATACGCAGTATTTT. Translating gives CASSLLGGTDTQYF. The chain recombines TRBV5-1 with TRBJ2-3, with D perhaps being TRBD1 or TRBD2 (5 bases each). The germline V gene encodes CDR1 SGHRS and CDR2 YFSETQ. Trimming stripped 4 bases from V and 1 base from J, with 10 bases between. This CDR3 spans 14 amino acids.

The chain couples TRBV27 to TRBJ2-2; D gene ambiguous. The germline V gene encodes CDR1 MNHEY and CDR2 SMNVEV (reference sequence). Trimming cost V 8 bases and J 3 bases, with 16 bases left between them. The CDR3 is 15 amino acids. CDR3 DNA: TGTGCCAGCGGTTCTGCGACTCGCCACACCGGGGAGCTGTTTTTT. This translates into CASGSATRHTGELFF.

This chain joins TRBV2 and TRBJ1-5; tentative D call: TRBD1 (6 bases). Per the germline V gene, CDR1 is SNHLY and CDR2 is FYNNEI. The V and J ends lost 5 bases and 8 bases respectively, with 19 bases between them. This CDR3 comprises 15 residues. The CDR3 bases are TGTGCCAGCAGTAAACAGGGAACGGCCCGGGAGCCCCAGCATTTT. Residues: CASSKQGTAREPQHF. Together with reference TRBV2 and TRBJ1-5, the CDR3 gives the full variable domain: EPEVTQTPSHQVTQMGQEVILRCVPISNHLYFYWYRQILGQKVEFLVSFYNNEISEKSEIFDDQFSVERPDGSNFTLKIRSTKLEDSAMYFCASSKQGTAREPQHFGDGTRLSIL.

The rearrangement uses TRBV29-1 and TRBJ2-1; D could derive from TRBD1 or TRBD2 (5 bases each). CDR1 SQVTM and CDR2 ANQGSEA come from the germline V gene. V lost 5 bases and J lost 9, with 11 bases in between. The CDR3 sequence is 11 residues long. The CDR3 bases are TGCAGCGTTCACCCGGGGCGTGAGCAGTTCTTC. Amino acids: CSVHPGREQFF.

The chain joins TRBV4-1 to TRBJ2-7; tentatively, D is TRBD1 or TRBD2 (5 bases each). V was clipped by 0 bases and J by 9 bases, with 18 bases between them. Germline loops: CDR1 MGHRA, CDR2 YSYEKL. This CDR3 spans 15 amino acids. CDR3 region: CASSQDLGRARGQYF. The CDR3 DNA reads TGCGCCAGCAGCCAAGATCTGGGGCGGGCGCGAGGGCAGTACTTC.

The CDR3 reads CASGTLETGTYEQYF. The CDR3 coding sequence is TGCGCCAGCGGCACCTTGGAGACAGGTACCTACGAGCAGTACTTC. The V call is TRBV5-1, the J call TRBJ2-7, with TRBD1 as a possible D gene (6 bases). CDR1 and CDR2 (germline): SGHRS, YFSETQ. The CDR3 sequence is 15 residues long. V was pared by 7 bases and J by 2 bases, with 19 bases between.

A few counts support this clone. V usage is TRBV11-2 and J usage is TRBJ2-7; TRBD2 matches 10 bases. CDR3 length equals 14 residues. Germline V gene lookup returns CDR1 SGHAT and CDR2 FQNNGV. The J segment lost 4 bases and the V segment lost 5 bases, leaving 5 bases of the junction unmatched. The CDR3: CASSRLAGDYEQYF. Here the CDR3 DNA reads TGTGCCAGCAGCCGTCTAGCGGGGGATTACGAGCAGTACTTC. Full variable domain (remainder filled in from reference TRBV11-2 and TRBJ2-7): EAGVAQSPRYKIIEKRQSVAFWCNPISGHATLYWYQQILGQGPKLLIQFQNNGVVDDSQLPKDRFSAERLKGVDSTLKIQPAKLEDSAVYLCASSRLAGDYEQYFGPGTRLTVT.